The rows below give T cell receptor beta chains drawn from one sample of a study of blood T cells in healthy people across ages. TCRdb processed the 5' RACE reads anew with MiXCR; each CDR3 protein has one entry. Of 540,000 or so distinct CDR3 sequences listed, 47% are singletons. The sample consisted of blood. These receptors all come from a man older than 75 in good health. Each CDR3 is given with its conserved first and last residue. A D gene is named only where the DNA matches it firmly. The size of a clone is reported for some rows only, either as once, few or many, or as a class for expanded clones.

j_gene	abundance	d_gene	v_gene	CDR3aa	CDR3nt
TRBJ1-5	-	TRBD1	TRBV7-2	CASSLRTGANQPQHF	TGTGCCAGCAGCTTGCGGACAGGGGCAAATCAGCCCCAGCATTTT
TRBJ2-1	few	-	TRBV12-3/TRBV12-4	CASSSPHTYNEQFF	TGTGCCAGCAGTTCCCCCCACACCTACAATGAGCAGTTCTTC
TRBJ2-1	-	TRBD2	TRBV20-1	CSARAAGSGYNEQFF	TGCAGTGCTAGGGCAGCGGGATCTGGCTACAATGAGCAGTTCTTC
TRBJ1-2	-	-	TRBV15	CATSRVGGIYGYTF	TGTGCCACCAGCAGAGTTGGGGGGATCTATGGCTACACCTTC
TRBJ2-7	-	TRBD1	TRBV29-1	CSVYAPGQGDNEQYF	TGCAGCGTTTACGCCCCGGGACAGGGGGACAATGAGCAGTACTTC
TRBJ2-5	once	-	TRBV7-2	CASSVRGDETQYF	TGTGCCAGCAGCGTCCGCGGGGACGAGACCCAGTACTTC
TRBJ2-7	-	TRBD1	TRBV29-1	CSVEGQGVPHEQYF	TGCAGCGTTGAAGGACAGGGGGTCCCCCACGAGCAGTACTTC
TRBJ2-1	few	-	TRBV6-1	CASIVERAETYLKQFF	TGTGCCAGCATTGTGGAAAGGGCGGAGACCTACTTGAAGCAGTTCTTC
TRBJ1-2	-	TRBD1	TRBV6-1	CAIRSSSDRVNYGYTF	TGTGCCATACGCTCCTCTTCGGACAGGGTGAACTATGGCTACACCTTC
TRBJ2-7	few	-	TRBV30	CARSDTQMSHEQYF	TGTGCCAGATCGGACACCCAAATGAGCCACGAGCAGTACTTC
TRBJ1-5	many	-	TRBV6-5	CASSYSGVGNQPQHF	TGTGCCAGCAGTTACTCAGGGGTAGGCAATCAGCCCCAGCATTTT
TRBJ2-5	-	-	TRBV5-6	CASSSDPYQETQYF	TGTGCCAGCAGCTCAGACCCGTACCAAGAGACCCAGTACTTC
TRBJ2-3	few	-	TRBV12-3/TRBV12-4	CASTIWGTSTDTQYF	TGTGCCAGTACCATTTGGGGGACTAGCACAGATACGCAGTATTTT
TRBJ2-1	few	-	TRBV3-1	CASSQALGSYNEQFF	TGTGCCAGCAGCCAAGCGCTAGGTTCCTACAATGAGCAGTTCTTC
TRBJ2-2	-	-	TRBV9	CASSVLTTGELFF	TGTGCCAGCAGCGTACTAACTACCGGGGAGCTGTTTTTT
TRBJ2-3	-	-	TRBV6-5	CASRAGDRDTQYF	TGTGCCAGCAGGGCAGGGGATAGGGATACGCAGTATTTT
TRBJ2-5	-	-	TRBV21-1	CASTKTSGRASPTREQYF	TGTGCCAGCACCAAGACTAGCGGGAGGGCCTCCCCTACGAGGGAGCAGTACTTC
TRBJ2-1	-	-	TRBV20-1	CSAREYSEQFF	TGCAGTGCTAGAGAATATAGTGAGCAGTTCTTC
TRBJ2-1	-	-	TRBV29-1	CSVERGSGEQFF	TGCAGCGTTGAGCGGGGTTCGGGTGAGCAGTTCTTC
TRBJ2-5	-	-	TRBV5-5	CASSSPGNQETQYF	TGTGCCAGCAGCTCCCCCGGGAACCAAGAGACCCAGTACTTC
TRBJ1-2	-	-	TRBV25-1	CASNSDSGPRRNGYTF	TGTGCCAGCAATAGCGATTCAGGGCCACGAAGGAATGGCTACACCTTC
TRBJ2-1	-	TRBD2	TRBV20-1	CSAQTWTSGDHNEQFF	TGCAGTGCTCAAACCTGGACTAGCGGAGATCACAATGAGCAGTTCTTC
TRBJ1-5	-	TRBD1	TRBV15	CATSRDRGNQPQHF	TGTGCCACCAGCAGGGACAGGGGAAATCAGCCCCAGCATTTT
TRBJ1-4	-	-	TRBV3-1	CASSREPTFIDEKLFF	TGTGCCAGCAGCCGCGAACCGACATTCATCGATGAAAAACTGTTTTTT
TRBJ2-6	-	TRBD2	TRBV7-2	CASSFTSVLSSGANVLTF	TGTGCCAGCAGCTTTACTAGCGTTCTTAGCTCTGGGGCCAACGTCCTGACTTTC
TRBJ2-5	few	TRBD1	TRBV4-1	CASSQDWGQGAGRETQYF	TGCGCCAGCAGCCAAGATTGGGGACAGGGGGCCGGTAGGGAGACCCAGTACTTC
TRBJ1-2	-	-	TRBV14	CASSPTGDYYGYTF	TGTGCCAGCAGCCCGACCGGGGATTACTATGGCTACACCTTC
TRBJ2-1	few	TRBD2	TRBV11-1	CASSFAGLAGYNEQFF	TGTGCCAGCAGCTTCGCGGGACTAGCGGGGTACAATGAGCAGTTCTTC
TRBJ1-1	-	-	TRBV25-1	CASSAGLGAFF	TGTGCCAGCAGCGCCGGACTGGGGGCTTTCTTT
TRBJ1-2	-	-	TRBV7-2	CASSPETGTDYGYTF	TGTGCCAGCAGCCCCGAAACAGGGACTGACTATGGCTACACCTTC
TRBJ2-6	many	TRBD1	TRBV6-6	CASTGAGANVLTF	TGTGCCAGTACAGGGGCTGGGGCCAACGTCCTGACTTTC
TRBJ2-3	-	TRBD2	TRBV12-3/TRBV12-4	CASREGLNTDTQYF	TGTGCCAGCAGGGAGGGACTAAACACAGATACGCAGTATTTT
TRBJ2-7	once	TRBD2	TRBV5-6	CASSLGLAEYEQYF	TGTGCCAGCAGCTTGGGACTAGCGGAATACGAGCAGTACTTC
TRBJ2-2	-	-	TRBV7-9	CASSSGGGSNTGELFF	TGTGCCAGCAGCTCCGGCGGGGGCTCGAACACCGGGGAGCTGTTTTTT
TRBJ2-5	-	TRBD2	TRBV9	CASSVGSGRIQETQYF	TGTGCCAGCAGCGTAGGAAGCGGGAGGATCCAAGAGACCCAGTACTTC
TRBJ2-1	once	-	TRBV4-3	CASSQDRGAGVREQFF	TGCGCCAGTAGCCAAGACAGGGGAGCGGGAGTTAGGGAGCAGTTCTTC
TRBJ2-7	few	TRBD2	TRBV20-1	CSAPKSGSSYEQYF	TGCAGTGCTCCAAAAAGCGGGAGCTCCTACGAGCAGTACTTC
TRBJ2-5	-	-	TRBV4-1	CASSQEERETQYF	TGCGCCAGCAGCCAAGAGGAACGAGAGACCCAGTACTTC
TRBJ2-3	few	TRBD1	TRBV29-1	CSVQPTGGEADTQYF	TGCAGCGTTCAACCGACAGGGGGAGAGGCAGATACGCAGTATTTT
TRBJ2-4	-	-	TRBV28	CASSPLQPEMGYF	TGTGCCAGCAGTCCGCTGCAACCCGAGATGGGGTACTTC
TRBJ2-3	few	-	TRBV2	CASSPGRPGGTQYF	TGTGCCAGCAGCCCGGGACGCCCAGGTGGTACGCAGTATTTT
TRBJ2-3	few	-	TRBV30	CAWRIAVPSTDTQYF	TGTGCCTGGAGAATAGCGGTTCCTAGCACAGATACGCAGTATTTT